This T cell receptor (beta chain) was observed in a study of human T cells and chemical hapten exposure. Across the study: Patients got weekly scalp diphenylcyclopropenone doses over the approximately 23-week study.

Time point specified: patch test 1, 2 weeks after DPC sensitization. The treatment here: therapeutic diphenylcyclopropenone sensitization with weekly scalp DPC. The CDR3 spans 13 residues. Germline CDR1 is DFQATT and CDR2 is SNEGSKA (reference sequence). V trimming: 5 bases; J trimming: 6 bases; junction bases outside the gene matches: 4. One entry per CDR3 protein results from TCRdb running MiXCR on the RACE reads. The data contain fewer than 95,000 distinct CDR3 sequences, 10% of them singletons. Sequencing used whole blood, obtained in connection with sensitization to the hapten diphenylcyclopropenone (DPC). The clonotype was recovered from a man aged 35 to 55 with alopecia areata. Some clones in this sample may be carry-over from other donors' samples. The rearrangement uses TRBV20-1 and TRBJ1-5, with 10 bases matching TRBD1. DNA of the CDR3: TGCAGTGCTGGGACAGGGGTAGGTCAGCCCCAGCATTTT. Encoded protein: CSAGTGVGQPQHF.